This TCR beta chain was captured in a study of blood T cell repertoires in COVID-19. Study-level background: Samples taken during acute and convalescent COVID-19 were collected in the United States, Italy and Spain. Sources were T cells, B-cell-depleted T cells, or PBMCs; the material itself was cDNA or gDNA.

CDR1 and CDR2 (germline): SGHRS, YFSETQ. Trimming took 2 bases from V and 0 from J; bases not matched to a gene: 1. The CDR3 has 15 amino acids. Per the original data handling: Nucleated cell number was recorded as an estimate derived from reference gene primer amplification. Sequencing was performed with immunoSEQ multiplex PCR; in TCRdb, only in-frame clones are kept and a portion is missing. The DNA gave D and trimming, while V, J and clone size come from that table. Among roughly 110,000 clones listed, approximately 88% were seen once. The specimen was peripheral blood. The J gene is TRBJ1-3, the V gene TRBV5-1; 8 positions match TRBD1. The sequence came from a woman aged 65 to 85 with acute or convalescent COVID-19. The CDR3: CASSFGQGSGNTIYF. The CDR3, as DNA: TGCGCCAGCAGCTTTGGACAGGGCTCTGGAAACACCATATATTTT.